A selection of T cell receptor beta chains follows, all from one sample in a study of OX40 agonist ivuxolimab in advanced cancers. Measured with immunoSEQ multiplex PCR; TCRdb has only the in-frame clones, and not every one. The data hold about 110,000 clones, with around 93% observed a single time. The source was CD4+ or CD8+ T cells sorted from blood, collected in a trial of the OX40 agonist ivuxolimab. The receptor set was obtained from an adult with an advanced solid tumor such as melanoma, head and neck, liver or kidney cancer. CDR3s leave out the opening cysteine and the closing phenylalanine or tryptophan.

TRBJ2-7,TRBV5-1,ASSLDGSSYEQY
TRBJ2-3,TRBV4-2,ASSRGSGDTDTQY
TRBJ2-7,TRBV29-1,SVESRGKYEQY
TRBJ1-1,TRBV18,ASSSSRGTEAF
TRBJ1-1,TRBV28,ASNYRGQAF
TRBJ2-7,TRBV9,ASSSGQGAFYEQY
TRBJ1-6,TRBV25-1,ASSAAGQGHHSPLH
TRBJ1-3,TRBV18,ASSPQQGFGNTIY
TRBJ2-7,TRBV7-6,ASSPGGIGDRFYEQY
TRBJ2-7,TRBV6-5,ASSELGYEQY
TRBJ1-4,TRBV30,AWSANEKLF
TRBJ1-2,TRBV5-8,ASSLVVGDIYGYT
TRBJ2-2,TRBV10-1,ASSALTGPGELF
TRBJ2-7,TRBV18,ASSQGTGAYEQY
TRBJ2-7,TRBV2,ASRSGSSYEQY
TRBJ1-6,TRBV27,ASSQGQGWSPLH
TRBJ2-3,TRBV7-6,ASSPQRAGHTQY
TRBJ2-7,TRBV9,ASSVGPSGGDGEQY
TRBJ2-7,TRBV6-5,ASSSIDQLEETY
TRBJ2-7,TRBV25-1,ASRFQGSYEQY
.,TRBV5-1,ASSRGTGESGEQY
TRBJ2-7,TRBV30,AWSRFSYEQY
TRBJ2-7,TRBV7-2,ASSFGGGYEQY
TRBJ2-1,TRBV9,ASSQGGDIFDEQF
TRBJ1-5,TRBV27,ASSDSDRGDNQPQH
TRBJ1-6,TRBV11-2,ASSPTGQGRNSPLH
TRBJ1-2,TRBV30,TWRLDYGYT
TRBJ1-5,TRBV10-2,ASSDGNNQPQH
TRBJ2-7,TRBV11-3,ASSLSRRFEQY
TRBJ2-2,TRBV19,ASSIIGLSTGELF
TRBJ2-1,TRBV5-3,ARSLAKGRTVRNEQF
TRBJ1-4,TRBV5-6,ASSIHRGPGVEKLF
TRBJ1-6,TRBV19,ASSKTGWDSPLH
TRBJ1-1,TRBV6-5,ASRRQGNSEAF
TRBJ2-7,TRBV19,ASSIETGPTYEQY
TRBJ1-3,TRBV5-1,ASSTRGIEEEDTIY
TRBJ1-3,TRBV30,AWSKGSNSGNTIY
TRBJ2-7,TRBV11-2,ASSLEAGVEQY
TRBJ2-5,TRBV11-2,ASSLGSGPQETQY
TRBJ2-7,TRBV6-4,ASVEGLRVGQGKDEQY
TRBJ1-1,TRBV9,ASSARGDTLNTEAF
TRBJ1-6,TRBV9,ASSVTGLDSPLH
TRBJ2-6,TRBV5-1,ASSRSGANVLT
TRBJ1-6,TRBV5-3,ARSLEAGGQGSSRSPLH